This record looks at one T cell receptor beta chain sequence and its context. The sample is drawn from a study of blood T cell repertoires in COVID-19. For the study at large: From T cells, B-cell-depleted T cells, or PBMCs came the material, which was cDNA or gDNA.

Participant age was roughly 18 to 89 years, and participants resided in roughly 25 US areas. Recovered status applied to Cohort 3 donors who had two consecutive negative PCRs. It also applied to those with clearance or with symptom resolution. The data were produced by immunoSEQ multiplex PCR, yet TCRdb's version contains in-frame clones alone and is incomplete. The sample has 300,000 or so clones, roughly 87% seen once; the top ten hold more than 0.8%. With V trimmed by 7 bases and J by 1 base, 9 bases remained unmatched. CDR1 and CDR2 from the germline V gene are MNHEY and SVGAGI. The CDR3 loop spans 15 amino acids.

This chain links TRBV6-5 with TRBJ2-5, with TRBD2 matching 7 bases. Specimen: PBMCs or T cells enriched from blood (not recorded which). The sequence derives from a woman in her thirties who had recovered from COVID-19. Written as DNA, the CDR3 is TGTGCCAGCATGAGGGGAGGGATAGGCCAAGAGACCCAGTACTTC. Its translation: CASMRGGIGQETQYF.